The 25 T cell receptor beta chains listed next were all sequenced from one sample in a study of control samples from healthy donors and cancer patients. The assay was immunoSEQ multiplex PCR, and TCRdb's table has in-frame clones only and misses some. The table shows under 55,000 clones, with about 80% occurring only once. Sequencing used blood. All receptors come from a man aged 65 to 85 in good health.

Remarks on this clone: This same CDR3 is encoded by further DNA sequences in the sample. The chain's CDR3 is CASSLGQRNEKLFF. CDR3 in DNA: TGTGCCAGCAGCTTGGGGCAGCGTAATGAAAAACTGTTTTTT. The chain joins TRBV4-2 to TRBJ1-4; D may be TRBD1 (5 bases). Looked up from germline, CDR1 is LGHNA and CDR2 is YNFKEQ. V gave up 5 bases and J gave up 4 bases, with 11 bases separating them. The CDR3 length is 14 residues.

The CDR3 DNA reads as TGTGCCAGCACTGGGGGTGGGGGCATATTCGAAGAGACCCAGTACTTC. Its protein product is CASTGGGGIFEETQYF. The V gene is TRBV9, the J gene TRBJ2-5; maybe TRBD1 (6 bases). Trimming took off 6 bases at V and 3 bases at J, with 21 bases between the two ends. There are 16 residues in the CDR3. Germline assignment: CDR1 SGDLS and CDR2 YYNGEE.

The chain links TRBV30 to TRBJ1-1, with D possibly TRBD1 on 6 matching bases. V lost 4 bases and J lost 1, with 31 bases in between. The CDR3 has 20 residues. The V gene's germline CDR1 is GTSNPN and CDR2 SVGIG (reference sequence). CDR3: CAWIRFLGSPTGRGNTEAFF. DNA of the CDR3: TGTGCCTGGATTAGGTTTCTGGGGTCTCCCACAGGGAGGGGGAACACTGAAGCTTTCTTT.

The rearrangement uses TRBV6-5 and TRBJ2-1; 10 bases agree with TRBD1. Germline lookup yields CDR1 MNHEY and CDR2 SVGAGI. CDR3 length: 15 amino acids. V shed 5 bases, J shed 7 bases, and the junction held 8 bases outside the gene matches. CDR3 in DNA: TGTGCCAGCAGTCCCGACAGGGGGCGAGATAATGAGCAGTTCTTC. Translated, it gives CASSPDRGRDNEQFF.

J is TRBJ1-4 and V is TRBV6-4; D is uncertain. CDR3 length: 16 residues. Germline V gene sequence: CDR1 MRHNA, CDR2 SNTAGT. Between the trimmed V and J ends, which lost 0 bases and 0 bases, there was a span of 8 bases. The CDR3 is CASSDSRYATNEKLFF. CDR3 sequence (DNA): TGTGCCAGCAGTGACTCCCGGTATGCAACTAATGAAAAACTGTTTTTT.

Regarding this clone: Compared with germline, one end of the junction differs, possibly owing to a read error. The V gene is TRBV7-9, the J gene TRBJ2-7; D not certain. This CDR3 is 11 amino acids long. Germline CDR1 reads SEHNR; CDR2 reads FQNEAQ (reference sequence). CDR3 amino acids: CASSFPEQLHF. CDR3 DNA: TGTGCCAGCAGCTTTCCGGAACAGCTACACTTC.

The chain combines TRBV27 with TRBJ2-7; tentatively, D is TRBD2 (6 bases). The CDR3 is made up of 15 amino acids. V gave up 0 bases and J gave up 7 bases, with 16 bases separating them. Germline CDR1 is MNHEY and CDR2 is SMNVEV (reference sequence). The CDR3 sequence: CASSLSGSPRGEQYF. The CDR3 nucleotides read TGTGCCAGCAGTTTATCGGGGAGCCCCCGGGGGGAGCAGTACTTC.

The table lists this clone with a count of one. V and J are TRBV12-3 or TRBV12-4 and TRBJ1-1; weak D call: TRBD1 (6 bases). V dropped 4 bases and J dropped 4 bases, with 7 bases sitting between them. The CDR3 sequence is 12 residues long. The chain's CDR3 is CASSSGATEAFF. CDR3 in DNA: TGTGCCAGCAGTTCGGGGGCCACTGAAGCTTTCTTT.

V and J are TRBV28 and TRBJ1-5, with unresolved D. CDR1 MDHEN and CDR2 SYDVKM come from the germline V gene. Trimming left V 5 bases short and J 0 bases short, with 11 bases between. The CDR3 spans 15 residues. The CDR3 DNA reads as TGTGCCAGCAGTCCCCGGGTGTTTAGCAATCAGCCCCAGCATTTT. This encodes CASSPRVFSNQPQHF. Using reference TRBV28 and TRBJ1-5 for the parts outside the CDR3, the full variable domain is DVKVTQSSRYLVKRTGEKVFLECVQDMDHENMFWYRQDPGLGLRLIYFSYDVKMKEKGDIPEGYSVSREKKERFSLILESASTNQTSMYLCASSPRVFSNQPQHFGDGTRLSIL.

The CDR3 region has the DNA TGCGCCAGCAGCTTGGCCCCTAGTCGGGCAACTAATGAAAAACTGTTTTTT. Translating gives CASSLAPSRATNEKLFF. The J gene is TRBJ1-4, the V gene TRBV5-1; D is ambiguous. Germline values: CDR1 SGHRS, CDR2 YFSETQ. The CDR3 sequence is 17 residues long. V lost 0 bases, J lost 0 bases, and 12 bases lay in between.

This clone showed up just a few times. The chain joins TRBV28 to TRBJ1-2; D is undetermined. Germline-derived CDR1 and CDR2 are MDHEN and SYDVKM. V dropped 3 bases and J dropped 5 bases, with 10 bases sitting between them. This CDR3 has 13 amino acids. This chain's CDR3 is CASSLSPDYGYTF. The DNA for the CDR3 is TGTGCCAGCAGTTTGTCCCCGGATTATGGCTACACCTTC.

The chain uses TRBV11-3 and TRBJ2-1; TRBD2 aligns across 8 bases. This CDR3 is built from 17 residues. Germline assignment: CDR1 SGHNT and CDR2 YENEEA. V shed 2 bases and J 2 bases; nucleotides not matched to a gene: 8. The CDR3 coding sequence is TGTGCCAGCAGCTTAATAGGTGCGGGAGGCACCTACAATGAGCAGTTCTTC. Protein product: CASSLIGAGGTYNEQFF.

J is TRBJ2-2 and V is TRBV7-9; no clear D. The CDR3 is made up of 15 amino acids. The germline CDR1 and CDR2 sequences are SEHNR and FQNEAQ (reference sequence). Trimming stripped 2 bases from V and 5 bases from J, with 12 bases between. The CDR3 sequence: CASSLRRQETGELFF. Written as DNA, the CDR3 is TGTGCCAGCAGCTTACGGCGGCAGGAAACCGGGGAGCTGTTTTTT.

The genes are TRBV6-5 and TRBJ2-5; TRBD1 matches 7 bases. The V segment lost 8 bases and the J segment 5 bases; nucleotides outside the gene matches: 8. This CDR3 is 13 amino acids long. Germline V gene sequence: CDR1 MNHEY, CDR2 SVGAGI. In DNA, the CDR3 is TGTGCCAGCTCTAGGGGGCCTCTGGAGACCCAGTACTTC. Translation: CASSRGPLETQYF.

The rearrangement uses TRBV28 and TRBJ2-3; D perhaps matches TRBD1 (6 bases). The CDR3 totals 13 residues. The germline V and J ends were trimmed by 5 bases and 5 bases, with 11 bases remaining between them. Germline V gives CDR1 MDHEN, CDR2 SYDVKM. CDR3 bases: TGTGCCAGCAGTCTAACAGGGAAAGATACGCAGTATTTT. This codes for CASSLTGKDTQYF. Based on the CDR3 plus reference TRBV28 and TRBJ2-3, the full variable domain is DVKVTQSSRYLVKRTGEKVFLECVQDMDHENMFWYRQDPGLGLRLIYFSYDVKMKEKGDIPEGYSVSREKKERFSLILESASTNQTSMYLCASSLTGKDTQYFGPGTRLTVL.

The chain joins TRBV30 to TRBJ2-7; 8 positions agree with TRBD2. Germline values: CDR1 GTSNPN, CDR2 SVGIG (reference sequence). This CDR3 spans 13 amino acids. V lost 5 bases, J lost 2 bases, and 5 bases stayed unmatched. The CDR3 loop is CAWRTSGTYEQYF. DNA for the CDR3: TGTGCCTGGCGTACTAGCGGAACCTACGAGCAGTACTTC. Drawing the rest from reference TRBV30 and TRBJ2-7, the complete variable domain is SQTIHQWPATLVQPVGSPLSLECTVEGTSNPNLYWYRQAAGRGLQLLFYSVGIGQISSEVPQNLSASRPQDRQFILSSKKLLLSDSGFYLCAWRTSGTYEQYFGPGTRLTVT.

This chain links TRBV7-2 with TRBJ1-1; 9 nucleotides line up with TRBD1. This CDR3 region has 13 residues. V was clipped by 2 bases and J by 8 bases; unmatched bases: 3. Germline V CDR1 and CDR2: SGHTA, FQGNSA. The CDR3 DNA reads TGTGCCAGCAGCTTAATAGGGACAGGGGAAGCTTTCTTT. This sequence encodes CASSLIGTGEAFF.

The chain couples TRBV2 to TRBJ1-6; D call uncertain. This CDR3 contains 14 residues. The germline V gene encodes CDR1 SNHLY and CDR2 FYNNEI. Trimming took 6 bases from V and 7 from J, leaving 13 bases between them. The CDR3 DNA follows: TGTGCCAGCAGGCCCAGCTCCCTGAATTCACCCCTCCACTTT. Amino acid sequence: CASRPSSLNSPLHF.

V usage is TRBV7-3 and J usage is TRBJ2-3; TRBD1 is a possible D gene (8 bases). The CDR3 has 15 amino acids. V dropped 5 bases and J dropped 3 bases, with 15 bases sitting between them. Germline-derived CDR1 and CDR2 are SGHTA and FQGTGA. The CDR3 sequence: CASSADRGGTDTQYF. DNA of the CDR3: TGTGCCAGCAGCGCAGACAGGGGAGGGACAGATACGCAGTATTTT.

This clone came up a few times. This rearrangement joins TRBV27 to TRBJ1-5; possibly TRBD1 for D (5 bases). V dropped 6 bases and J dropped 6 bases, with 15 bases sitting between them. Germline assignment: CDR1 MNHEY and CDR2 SMNVEV (reference sequence). This CDR3 has 14 amino acids. The CDR3 sequence: CASSTGTLGQPQHF. The CDR3 region has the DNA TGTGCCAGCAGCACCGGGACCCTGGGTCAGCCCCAGCATTTT.

V usage is TRBV7-9 and J usage is TRBJ1-5; 7 bases agree with TRBD1. CDR3 length: 13 amino acids. The J segment lost 10 bases and the V segment lost 6 bases, leaving 9 bases of the junction unmatched. Per the germline V gene, CDR1 is SEHNR and CDR2 is FQNEAQ (reference sequence). CDR3 nucleotides: TGTGCCAGCAGTTCTGACAGGGTAGGCCCCCAGCATTTT. As protein: CASSSDRVGPQHF.

The rearrangement uses TRBV19 and TRBJ1-1; D not certain. Trimming took off 8 bases at V and 2 bases at J, with 9 bases between the two ends. This CDR3 has 12 residues. Germline V gene sequence: CDR1 LNHDA, CDR2 SQIVND (reference sequence). CDR3 protein: CASQSYNTEAFF. The CDR3, as DNA: TGTGCCAGTCAGTCTTATAACACTGAAGCTTTCTTT.

The V call is TRBV7-9, the J call TRBJ2-7; D is unresolved. The CDR3 runs 14 residues. Trimming cost V 3 bases and J 1 base, with 10 bases left between them. Per the germline V gene, CDR1 is SEHNR and CDR2 is FQNEAQ (reference sequence). The CDR3 reads CASSLGSVSYEQYF. The DNA for the CDR3 is TGTGCCAGCAGCTTGGGTTCTGTATCCTACGAGCAGTACTTC.

This sequence joins TRBV5-8 and TRBJ2-6; tentatively, D is TRBD1 (5 bases). V lost 0 bases and J lost 2, with 6 bases in between. The CDR3 has 15 amino acids. The germline CDR1 and CDR2 sequences are SGHTS and YDEGEE. The CDR3 DNA reads TGTGCCAGCAGCTTGGTGGACACTGGGGCCAACGTCCTGACTTTC. This translates into CASSLVDTGANVLTF.

The chain uses TRBV6-1 and TRBJ2-1; 8 nucleotides match TRBD1. This CDR3 comprises 18 residues. Looked up from germline, CDR1 is MNHNS and CDR2 is SASEGT. J gave up 5 bases and V 2 bases, and 14 bases lay outside the gene matches. The CDR3 loop is CASSEKWQGALRNNEQFF. The DNA for the CDR3 is TGTGCCAGCAGTGAAAAATGGCAGGGGGCCCTACGGAACAATGAGCAGTTCTTC.